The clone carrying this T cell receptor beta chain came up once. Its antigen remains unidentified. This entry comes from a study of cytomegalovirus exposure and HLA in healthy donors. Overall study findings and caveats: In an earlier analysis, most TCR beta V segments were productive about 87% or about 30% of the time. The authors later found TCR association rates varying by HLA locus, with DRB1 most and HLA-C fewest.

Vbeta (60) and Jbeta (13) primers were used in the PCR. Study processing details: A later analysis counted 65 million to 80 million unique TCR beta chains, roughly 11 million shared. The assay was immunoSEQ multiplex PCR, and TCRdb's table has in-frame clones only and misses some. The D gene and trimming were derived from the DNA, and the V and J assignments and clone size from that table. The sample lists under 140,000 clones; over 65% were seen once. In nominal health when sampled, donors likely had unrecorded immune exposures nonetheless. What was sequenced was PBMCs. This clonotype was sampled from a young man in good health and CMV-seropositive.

CDR3: CASSEGRVTGELFF. CDR3 bases: TGTGCCAGCAGTGAGGGCAGGGTGACCGGGGAGCTGTTTTTT. This sequence joins TRBV2 and TRBJ2-2, with a weak D call TRBD1 (5 bases). The CDR3 totals 14 residues. The V end was cut by 3 bases, the J end by 5 bases, with 10 bases between. The germline CDR1 and CDR2 sequences are SNHLY and FYNNEI.